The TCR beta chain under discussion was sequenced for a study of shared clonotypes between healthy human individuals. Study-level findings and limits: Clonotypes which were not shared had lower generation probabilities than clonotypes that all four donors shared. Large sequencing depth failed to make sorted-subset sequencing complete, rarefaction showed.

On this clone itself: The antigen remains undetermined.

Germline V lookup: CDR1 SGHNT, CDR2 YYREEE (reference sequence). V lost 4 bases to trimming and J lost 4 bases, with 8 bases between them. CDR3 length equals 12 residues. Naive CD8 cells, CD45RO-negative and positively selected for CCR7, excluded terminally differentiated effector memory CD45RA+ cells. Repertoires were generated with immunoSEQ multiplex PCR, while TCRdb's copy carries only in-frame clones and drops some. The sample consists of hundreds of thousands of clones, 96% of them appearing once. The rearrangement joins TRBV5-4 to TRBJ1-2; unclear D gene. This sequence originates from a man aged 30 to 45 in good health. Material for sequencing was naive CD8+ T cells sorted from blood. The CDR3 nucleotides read TGTGCCAGCAGCGGAGGGCTCTATGGCTACACCTTC. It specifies CASSGGLYGYTF.